This entry features one TCR beta chain sequence. Its antigen remains unknown. All trial patients relapsed after autologous stem cell transplantation. The study purified CD4+ T cells from thawed PBMCs using magnetic negative selection. Some clones are missing from TCRdb's copy, which holds only in-frame ones; the method was immunoSEQ multiplex PCR. The sample holds about 35,000 clones, around nine tenths seen once. The data were taken from a study of PD-1 blockade in classical Hodgkin lymphoma. Whole-study results and caveats: With respect to the repertoire differences, their causes, possibly disease activity or prior therapy, remain undefined. A reduction in baseline TCR diversity was reportedly seen in newly diagnosed patients relative to healthy donors.

This CDR3 has 14 residues. V was pared by 6 bases and J by 8 bases, with 6 bases of the junction left unmatched. Germline V gene sequence: CDR1 MGHRA, CDR2 YSYEKL. The sample in question was CD4+ T cells from blood, obtained at baseline. The chain has TRBV4-1 and TRBJ2-1; 11 bases match TRBD1. The TCR sequence derives from a human donor with classical Hodgkin lymphoma. The CDR3 nucleotides read TGCGCCAGCAGACGGACAGGGGGCAAATATGAGCAGTTCTTC. This gives the protein CASRRTGGKYEQFF.